These 6 T cell receptor beta chains were sequenced from one sample in a study of T-cell reconstitution after alpha-beta-depleted transplantation in children. Unique molecular identifiers were used in preparing the TCRbeta library. TCRdb re-analysed the PCR reads in MiXCR, keeping a single row per CDR3 protein. This repertoire shows some 76,000 distinct CDR3 sequences, 11% found once; its top ten account for under 15%. The sequencing used PBMCs, collected before TCRalphabeta/CD19-depleted stem cell transplant. The receptor set was obtained from a boy between 10 and 17 years old with acute myeloid leukemia, due to receive a stem cell transplant.

This clonotype was recorded at least ten times. V and J are TRBV10-3 and TRBJ1-5; D is ambiguous. Between the trimmed V and J ends, which lost 2 bases and 4 bases, there was a span of 12 bases. The CDR3 length is 15 residues. Germline CDR1 reads ENHRY; CDR2 reads SYGVKD. DNA for the CDR3: TGTGCCATCAGTGAGATGGGCGGTCAAAATCAGCCCCAGCATTTT. Translated: CAISEMGGQNQPQHF.

This clonotype was counted ten times or more. The chain is built from TRBV5-8 and TRBJ2-7; 9 bases match TRBD1. Losses at the gene ends were 4 bases for V and 5 bases for J; bases not matched to a gene: 13. Germline assignment: CDR1 SGHTS and CDR2 YDEGEE. The length of the CDR3 is 16 residues. CDR3 nucleotide sequence: TGTGCCAGCAGCGGAACCCACAGGACAGGGGCCCACGAGCAGTACTTC. Protein sequence: CASSGTHRTGAHEQYF.

The table lists this clonotype with many counts. The chain links TRBV5-4 to TRBJ2-1; 10 bases map to TRBD2. The CDR3 is 19 amino acids. Trimming at V came to 0 bases and at J to 4 bases, leaving 13 bases not matched to a gene. From germline, CDR1 is SGHNT and CDR2 YYREEE (reference sequence). CDR3 DNA: TGTGCCAGCAGCTTGGCCCCTGGGGGAGTAGCGGGGGGTTACAATGAGCAGTTCTTC. Translating gives CASSLAPGGVAGGYNEQFF.

Remarks on this clonotype: A much more abundant neighbour one base away suggests this may be a read error. The chain uses TRBV20-1 and TRBJ2-2; the D is unclear. Germline V gene sequence: CDR1 DFQATT, CDR2 SNEGSKA (reference sequence). The ends were cut back, 0 bases at V and 10 bases at J, with 9 bases in the middle. The CDR3 is made up of 12 amino acids. CDR3 loop: CSARDIIEELFF. CDR3 DNA sequence: TGCAGTGCTAGAGACATAATCGAGGAGCTGTTTTTT.

At least ten counts were recorded for this clonotype. The genes are TRBV29-1 and TRBJ1-5; 9 nucleotides line up with TRBD1. Germline V gives CDR1 SQVTM, CDR2 ANQGSEA. The CDR3 runs to 10 residues. The CDR3 loop reads CSAWTGEEHF. The CDR3 DNA reads as TGCAGTGCTTGGACAGGGGAAGAGCATTTT. The whole variable domain, remainder taken from reference TRBV29-1 and TRBJ1-5, is SAVISQKPSRDICQRGTSLTIQCQVDSQVTMMFWYRQQPGQSLTLIATANQGSEATYESGFVIDKFPISRPNLTFSTLTVSNMSPEDSSIYLCSAWTGEEHFGDGTRLSIL.

Notes on this clonotype: It may be a read error: a sequence one base away is much more abundant. This sequence joins TRBV28 and TRBJ2-5; D might be TRBD2 (5 bases). CDR3 length: 12 residues. Germline V gene data show CDR1 as MDHEN and CDR2 as SYDVKM. V was shortened by 7 bases and J by 9 bases, with 15 bases between the two germline ends. The CDR3 coding sequence is TGTGCCAGCACGGTCGCCGGGGAGCCCCAGTACTTC. This codes for CASTVAGEPQYF.